The TCR beta chain under discussion was sequenced for a study of T cells after yellow fever vaccination. Study results and limitations: Researchers cautioned that FACS-sorted repertoires could harbor abundant clonotypes contaminating from the bulk population. A large majority of primary-vaccination clones showed up again after the booster (approximately 95% CD4, around 88% CD8). Though weaker, the secondary response peaked faster, on day 5 versus 15.

V shed 3 bases and J shed 4 bases, with 4 bases lying between them. From germline, CDR1 is DFQATT and CDR2 SNEGSKA (reference sequence). CDR3 length: 11 amino acids. Details on this clonotype: Its antigen is as yet unknown.

TCRdb fed the 5' RACE reads into MiXCR, producing one record per CDR3 protein. Among around 550,000 distinct CDR3 sequences, over 15% were seen once, and the ten largest hold roughly an eighth. The TCR comes from a man aged 30 to 39 who received the YFV17D yellow fever vaccine. The sequences come from PBMCs, collected 15 days after the yellow fever booster vaccination. The chain combines TRBV20-1 with TRBJ2-1; D not resolved. This CDR3 is CSARVYNEQFF. CDR3 bases: TGCAGTGCTAGGGTATACAATGAGCAGTTCTTC.